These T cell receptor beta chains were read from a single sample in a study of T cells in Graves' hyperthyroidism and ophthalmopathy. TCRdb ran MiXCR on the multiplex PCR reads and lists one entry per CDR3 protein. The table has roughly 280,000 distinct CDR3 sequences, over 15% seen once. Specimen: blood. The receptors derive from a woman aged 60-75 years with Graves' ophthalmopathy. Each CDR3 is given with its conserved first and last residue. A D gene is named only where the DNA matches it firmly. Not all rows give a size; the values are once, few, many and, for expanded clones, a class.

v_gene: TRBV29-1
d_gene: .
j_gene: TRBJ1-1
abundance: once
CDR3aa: CSVEEKTGNRGAFF
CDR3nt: TGCAGCGTTGAAGAGAAAACCGGGAACCGCGGGGCTTTCTTT

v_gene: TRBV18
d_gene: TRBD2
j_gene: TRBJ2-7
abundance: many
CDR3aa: CASSPRSGATSYEQYF
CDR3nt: TGTGCCAGCTCACCACGGAGCGGGGCGACCTCCTACGAGCAGTACTTC

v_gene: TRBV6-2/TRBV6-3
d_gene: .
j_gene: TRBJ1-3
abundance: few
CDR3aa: CASSYSTGSGNTIYF
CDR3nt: TGTGCCAGCAGTTACTCCACCGGCTCTGGAAACACCATATATTTT

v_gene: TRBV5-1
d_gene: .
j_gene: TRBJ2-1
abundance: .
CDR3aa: CASSLEGQAYNEQFF
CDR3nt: TGCGCCAGCAGCTTGGAAGGGCAAGCCTACAATGAGCAGTTCTTC

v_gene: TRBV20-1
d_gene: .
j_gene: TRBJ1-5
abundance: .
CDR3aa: CSASRTQINRPQHF
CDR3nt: TGCAGTGCTAGTCGCACACAGATCAATCGGCCCCAGCATTTT

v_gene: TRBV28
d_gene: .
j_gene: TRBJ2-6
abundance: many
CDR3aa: CASRTTGANVLTF
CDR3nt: TGTGCCAGCAGAACTACTGGGGCCAACGTCCTGACTTTC

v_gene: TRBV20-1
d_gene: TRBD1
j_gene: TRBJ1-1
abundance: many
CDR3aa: CSARRTGNTEAFF
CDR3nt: TGCAGTGCTAGACGGACAGGGAACACTGAAGCTTTCTTT

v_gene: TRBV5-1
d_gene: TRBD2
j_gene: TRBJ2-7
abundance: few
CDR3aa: CASSIGTGGGASYEQYF
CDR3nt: TGCGCCAGCAGCATCGGGACTGGCGGGGGGGCCTCCTACGAGCAGTACTTC

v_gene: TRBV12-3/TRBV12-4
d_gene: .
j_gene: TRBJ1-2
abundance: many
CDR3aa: CASSLSTYYGYTF
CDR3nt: TGTGCCAGCAGTTTATCGACTTACTATGGCTACACCTTC

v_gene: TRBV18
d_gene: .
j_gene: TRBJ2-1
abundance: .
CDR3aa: CASSLSVRGEQFF
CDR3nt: TGTGCCAGCTCACTATCCGTAAGGGGTGAGCAGTTCTTC

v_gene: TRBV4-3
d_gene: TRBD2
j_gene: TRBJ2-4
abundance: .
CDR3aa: CASSQDWPSGLAKNIQYF
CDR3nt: TGCGCCAGCAGCCAAGATTGGCCTAGCGGACTAGCCAAAAACATTCAGTACTTC

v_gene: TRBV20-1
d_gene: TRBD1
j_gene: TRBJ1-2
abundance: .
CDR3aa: CSARDSLNGYTF
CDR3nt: TGCAGTGCCCGGGACAGTCTTAACGGCTACACCTTC

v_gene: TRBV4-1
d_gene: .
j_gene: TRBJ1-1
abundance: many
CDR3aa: CASSQVTGAPNTEAFF
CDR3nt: TGCGCCAGCAGCCAGGTAACAGGTGCCCCGAACACTGAAGCTTTCTTT

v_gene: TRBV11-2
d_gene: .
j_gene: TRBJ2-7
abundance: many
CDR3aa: CASSPARGAGEQYF
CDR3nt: TGTGCCAGCAGCCCAGCTAGAGGGGCGGGCGAGCAGTACTTC

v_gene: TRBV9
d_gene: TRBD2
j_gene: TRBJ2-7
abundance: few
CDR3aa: CASSVALRGEPPHEQYF
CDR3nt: TGTGCCAGCAGCGTAGCTCTGCGGGGGGAACCCCCCCACGAGCAGTACTTC

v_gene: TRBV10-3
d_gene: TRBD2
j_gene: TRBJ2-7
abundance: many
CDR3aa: CATAESERGSYEQYF
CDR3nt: TGTGCCACCGCCGAAAGCGAGCGGGGGTCCTACGAGCAGTACTTC

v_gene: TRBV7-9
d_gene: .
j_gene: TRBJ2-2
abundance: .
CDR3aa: CASSSPGQSNTGELFF
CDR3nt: TGTGCCAGCAGCTCCCCAGGACAGTCGAACACCGGGGAGCTGTTTTTT

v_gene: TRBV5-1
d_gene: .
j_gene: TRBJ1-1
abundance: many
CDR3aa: CASSLGWETEAFF
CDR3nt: TGCGCCAGCAGCTTGGGTTGGGAGACTGAAGCTTTCTTT

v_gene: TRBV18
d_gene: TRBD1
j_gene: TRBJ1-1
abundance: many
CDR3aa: CASSRDSLEAFF
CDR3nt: TGTGCCAGCTCAAGGGACAGCCTTGAAGCTTTCTTT

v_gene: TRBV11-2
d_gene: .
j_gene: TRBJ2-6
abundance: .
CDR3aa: CASSLIASSGANVLTF
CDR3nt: TGTGCCAGCAGCTTAATAGCCAGCTCTGGGGCCAACGTCCTGACTTTC

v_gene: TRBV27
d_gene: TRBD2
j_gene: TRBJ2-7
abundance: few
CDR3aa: CASRFSGGREQYF
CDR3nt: TGTGCCAGCAGATTTAGCGGGGGGAGGGAGCAGTACTTC

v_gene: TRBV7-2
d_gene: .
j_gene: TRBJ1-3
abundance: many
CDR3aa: CASSLNRANTIYF
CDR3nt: TGTGCCAGCAGCTTAAACAGGGCGAACACCATATATTTT

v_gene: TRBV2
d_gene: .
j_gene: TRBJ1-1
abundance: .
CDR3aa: CASRTGTLSRSNTEAFF
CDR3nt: TGTGCCAGCAGGACCGGGACTCTTTCTAGGTCGAACACTGAAGCTTTCTTT

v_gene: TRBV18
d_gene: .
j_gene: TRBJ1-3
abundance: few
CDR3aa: CASSNSAGRSGNTIYF
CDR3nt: TGTGCCAGCTCGAACTCGGCAGGCCGCTCTGGAAACACCATATATTTT

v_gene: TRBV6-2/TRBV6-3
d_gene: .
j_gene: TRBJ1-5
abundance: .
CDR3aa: CASNPIGEGSNQPQHF
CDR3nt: TGTGCCAGCAACCCAATTGGGGAGGGCAGCAATCAGCCCCAGCATTTT

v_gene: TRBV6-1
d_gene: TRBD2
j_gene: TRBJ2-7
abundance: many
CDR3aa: CASCLAGGGYEQYF
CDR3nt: TGTGCCAGCTGCTTGGCGGGCGGGGGTTACGAGCAGTACTTC

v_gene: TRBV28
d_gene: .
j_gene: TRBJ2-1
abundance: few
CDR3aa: CASSFWGGQGERNEQFF
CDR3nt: TGTGCCAGCAGTTTTTGGGGGGGGCAGGGGGAAAGGAATGAGCAGTTCTTC

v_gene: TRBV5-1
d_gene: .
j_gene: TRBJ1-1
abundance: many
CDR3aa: CASGGGSNTEAFF
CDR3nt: TGCGCCAGCGGAGGAGGGTCGAACACTGAAGCTTTCTTT

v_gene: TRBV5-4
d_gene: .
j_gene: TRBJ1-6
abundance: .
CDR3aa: CASSFGQGRTSSYNSPLHF
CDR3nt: TGTGCCAGCAGCTTCGGCCAGGGGAGAACTAGTTCCTATAATTCACCCCTCCACTTT